Presented here are 3 T cell receptor beta chains from one specimen sequenced in a study of blood T cells in healthy people across ages. The use of a sample-barcoded 5' primer and a J-beta primer mix characterized a second PCR of 7 to 11 cycles. TCRdb fed the 5' RACE reads into MiXCR, producing one record per CDR3 protein. The repertoire holds roughly 680,000 distinct CDR3 sequences, with about 51% as singletons. The sample taken for sequencing was blood. Receptors were obtained from a woman at least 80 years old in good health.

CDR3 region: CSAFRGSNEKLFF. CDR3 DNA sequence: TGCAGTGCTTTTAGGGGATCTAATGAAAAACTGTTTTTT. The rearrangement joins TRBV20-1 to TRBJ1-4; tentative D call: TRBD1 (5 bases). Germline assignment: CDR1 DFQATT and CDR2 SNEGSKA (reference sequence). CDR3 length: 13 amino acids. V lost 5 bases to trimming and J lost 3 bases, with 10 bases between them.

In its sample, this clonotype was seen many times. V usage is TRBV24-1 and J usage is TRBJ2-7; TRBD1 matches 8 bases. With V trimmed by 3 bases and J by 6 bases, 6 bases remained unmatched. This CDR3 is 14 amino acids long. Per germline, CDR1 KGHDR and CDR2 SFDVKD. CDR3 in amino acids: CATSDLRTGTEQYF. In nucleotides, the CDR3 is TGTGCCACCAGTGATCTCCGGACAGGGACCGAGCAGTACTTC.

V is TRBV28 and J is TRBJ1-5; D is uncertain. V shed 6 bases and J shed 3 bases, with 15 bases lying between them. CDR3 length: 15 amino acids. CDR1 and CDR2 (germline): MDHEN, SYDVKM. The CDR3 sequence: CASSLAHSYNQPQHF. The CDR3 DNA reads TGTGCCAGCAGCCTTGCTCACAGTTACAATCAGCCCCAGCATTTT.